Shown below are 7 T cell receptor beta chains from a single sample sequenced in a study of cytomegalovirus exposure and HLA in healthy donors. The study ran its PCR with 60 Vbeta and 13 Jbeta primers. Data came from immunoSEQ multiplex PCR; TCRdb stores just in-frame clones and leaves some out. Seen here are about 120,000 clones, more than 65% observed once, and the top ten hold over 9.5%. The sample comprised PBMCs. These receptors all come from a man in his forties or fifties in good health and CMV-seropositive.

The V and J genes are TRBV7-3 and TRBJ2-7; possible D gene TRBD2, 6 bases. The CDR3 runs to 14 residues. Trimming cost V 5 bases and J 1 base, with 12 bases left between them. In germline, CDR1 is SGHTA, CDR2 FQGTGA. In nucleotides, the CDR3 is TGTGCCAGCAGCCCCTCCGGAGGGTCCTACGAGCAGTACTTC. This encodes CASSPSGGSYEQYF.

This clone was observed a handful of times. The rearrangement joins TRBV7-9 to TRBJ2-7; 11 bases are a match to TRBD1. CDR1 and CDR2 (germline): SEHNR, FQNEAQ (reference sequence). The trim removed 6 bases at V and 7 bases at J, leaving 8 bases unmatched. The CDR3 sequence is 14 residues long. The CDR3 bases are TGTGCCAGCAGTCCGGGACAGGGGGTTAGGGAGCAGTACTTC. This gives the protein CASSPGQGVREQYF.

The rearrangement joins TRBV21-1 to TRBJ1-1. TRBV21-1 is marked as a pseudogene. The CDR3 spans 14 residues. CDR3 coding DNA: TGTGCCAGCACCCTCGATGTGGGGGGCACTGAAGCTTTCTTT. Protein: CASTLDVGGTEAFF.

This clone has just a few counts. The CDR3 nucleotides are TGTGCCAGTAGTACGAGGGGGCTCCCCCCCTACGAGCAGTACTTC. This encodes CASSTRGLPPYEQYF. This rearrangement joins TRBV19 to TRBJ2-7, with 7 positions matching TRBD1. CDR3 size: 15 residues. Trimming cost V 4 bases and J 2 bases; bases outside gene matches: 8. CDR1 is LNHDA, CDR2 SQIVND, per germline (reference sequence).

The chain employs TRBV11-2 and TRBJ2-1; 9 bases agree with TRBD1. This CDR3 spans 17 amino acids. With V trimmed by 5 bases and J by 3 bases, 11 bases remained unmatched. Germline CDR1 reads SGHAT; CDR2 reads FQNNGV. CDR3 amino acids: CASSPYTGTGLYNEQFF. The CDR3 nucleotides read TGTGCCAGCAGCCCCTACACCGGGACAGGGCTCTACAATGAGCAGTTCTTC.

The rearrangement joins TRBV12-2 to TRBJ2-3; the D call TRBD1 from the table was never checked on the DNA. TRBV12-2 corresponds to a pseudogene. CDR3 size: 13 residues. The CDR3 is CASRWQDTDTQYF. The CDR3 nucleotides are TGTGCAAGTCGCTGGCAGGACACAGATACGCAGTATTTT.

The chain combines TRBV5-5 with TRBJ2-7; 8 bases map to TRBD1. V gave up 4 bases and J gave up 0 bases; unmatched junction bases: 6. CDR3 length equals 15 residues. Germline-derived CDR1 and CDR2 are SGHKS and YYEKEE (reference sequence). CDR3 sequence: CASSIQGQASYEQYF. The CDR3 nucleotides read TGTGCCAGCAGCATACAGGGACAGGCCTCCTACGAGCAGTACTTC.